This T cell receptor (beta chain) was obtained from a study of shared clonotypes between healthy human individuals. This clone was observed a handful of times. The target antigen is unknown. The V and J ends lost 0 bases and 1 base respectively, with 10 bases between them. The germline gives CDR1 LGHNA, CDR2 YNFKEQ. The CDR3 is 15 amino acids. Study-level findings and limits: Donors were few, which limited the genetic and exposure-history diversity represented.

Sequenced by immunoSEQ multiplex PCR; TCRdb stores in-frame clones only, minus some. The sample carries about a million clones, around three quarters recorded once. This TCR came from a man younger than 35 in good health. Some clones in this sample may be carry-over from other donors' samples. The chain uses TRBV4-2 and TRBJ2-7; D might be TRBD2 (6 bases). Sequenced input: memory CD4+ T cells from PBMCs. The sample's subset: CD45RA-negative fraction. The CDR3 DNA reads TGTGCCAGCAGCCAAGATTTAGCGGCTTCCTACGAGCAGTACTTC. Its translation: CASSQDLAASYEQYF.